This paragraph reports one TCR beta chain. Antigen unknown. The CDR3 runs to 14 residues. Germline V gene sequence: CDR1 SQVTM, CDR2 ANQGSEA. This record belongs to a study of blood T cells in healthy people across ages. Study findings and constraints: Estimated diversity across one million T cells was deemed an underestimate. Unknown donor CMV status possibly confounded expanded clonotype changes.

PCR was performed a second time for roughly 7 to 12 cycles using a sample-barcoded 5' primer and a J-beta primer mix. Each cDNA molecule was tagged by a template-switch adaptor with 12 random nucleotides. MiXCR, run by TCRdb on the 5' RACE reads, gives a single entry per CDR3 protein. The table includes some 1.6 million distinct CDR3 sequences, about 32% detected once. The chain uses TRBV29-1 and TRBJ2-1, with 11 bases identical to TRBD2. Judging by the DNA end, TRBJ2-7 fits better; the J call may be wrong. The sequence was obtained from a woman in her twenties or thirties in good health. The sequencing sample was made of blood. CDR3 residues: CSVVLAGVYNEQYF. Written as DNA, the CDR3 is TGCAGCGTTGTACTAGCGGGGGTTTACAATGAGCAGTACTTC.